The 32 T cell receptor beta chains reported below all come from one sample, sequenced in a study of post-analysis software for immune sequencing data. Overall study results and limits: About five TRBV segments were more frequent in patients than controls; TRBV5-6, TRBV5-1 and TRBV20-1 belonged to this group.

These receptors have no known antigen. Sequencing libraries made from TCR beta cDNA carried unique molecular identifiers. TCRdb processed the PCR reads anew with MiXCR; each CDR3 protein has one entry. Of hundreds of thousands of distinct CDR3 sequences in the sample, 59% were seen once. Sequencing used blood. All receptors derive from a girl aged 2-10 years with multiple sclerosis.

The genes are TRBV2 and TRBJ2-1; 8 nucleotides agree with TRBD1. The DNA end is a closer match to TRBJ2-7, so the J assignment may be wrong. This CDR3 has 13 amino acids. Germline CDR1 is SNHLY and CDR2 is FYNNEI. DNA for the CDR3: TGTGCCAGCAGGGAACAGACAGGGGAGGAGCAGTACTTC. Translation: CASREQTGEEQYF.

The chain has TRBV24-1 and TRBJ2-1; 9 nucleotides align to TRBD1. V dropped 4 bases and J dropped 2; count of bases not matched to a gene: 5. Germline lookup yields CDR1 KGHDR and CDR2 SFDVKD. There are 16 residues in the CDR3. CDR3 amino acids: CATSESTGGPYNEQFF. The CDR3 region has the DNA TGTGCCACCAGTGAATCAACAGGGGGCCCCTACAATGAGCAGTTCTTC.

V is TRBV3-1 and J is TRBJ1-2; perhaps TRBD1 as D (5 bases). Looked up from germline, CDR1 is LGHDT and CDR2 is YNNKEL (reference sequence). Trimming took 4 bases from V and 1 from J, leaving 16 bases between them. This CDR3 spans 16 amino acids. This CDR3 reads CASSPFDGTVNYGYTF. In DNA, the CDR3 is TGTGCCAGCAGCCCCTTCGACGGGACCGTTAACTATGGCTACACCTTC.

This chain joins TRBV12-3 or TRBV12-4 and TRBJ1-1, with no clear D. The ends were cut back, 3 bases at V and 0 bases at J, with 5 bases in the middle. The CDR3 loop spans 13 amino acids. The CDR3 bases are TGTGCCAGCAGTTTTCAGCTGAACACTGAAGCTTTCTTT. It codes for CASSFQLNTEAFF.

This sequence joins TRBV5-1 and TRBJ2-5, with a possible D match to TRBD2 (5 bases). Germline values: CDR1 SGHRS, CDR2 YFSETQ. Trimming removed 4 bases from V and 5 bases from J, with 30 bases in between. This CDR3 has 19 residues. The CDR3 coding sequence is TGCGCCAGCAGCATCCTCGGCGGGCTAGCCAACGTACTAATCGAGACCCAGTACTTC. This encodes CASSILGGLANVLIETQYF.

This clonotype was observed a few times. The genes are TRBV25-1 and TRBJ2-7; unclear D gene. V was trimmed by 6 bases and J by 6 bases, leaving 12 bases between them. This CDR3 is 12 amino acids long. Germline CDR1 reads MGHDK; CDR2 reads SYGVNS. The CDR3 sequence: CASSHNPGEQYF. CDR3 nucleotides: TGTGCCAGCAGCCACAACCCGGGCGAGCAGTACTTC.

The chain carries TRBV9 and TRBJ2-5; 8 bases agree with TRBD1. Judging by the DNA end, TRBJ2-7 fits better; the J call may be wrong. The CDR3 loop spans 14 amino acids. Germline V gene sequence: CDR1 SGDLS, CDR2 YYNGEE. The DNA for the CDR3 is TGTGCCAGCAGCGTACGGTCAGGGGGCCACGAGCAGTACTTC. The encoded protein is CASSVRSGGHEQYF.

The chain is built from TRBV10-3 and TRBJ2-1, with a tentative D call TRBD1 (6 bases). Germline values: CDR1 ENHRY, CDR2 SYGVKD. Deletions cut 6 bases from V and 10 bases from J, with 10 bases between. CDR3 length equals 11 residues. In DNA form, the CDR3 reads TGTGCCATCAGCTTCAGGGGAGAGCAGTTCTTC. This sequence encodes CAISFRGEQFF.

Concerning this clonotype itself: Compared with germline, one end of the junction differs, possibly owing to a read error. The DNA for the CDR3 is TGTGCCAGCAGTGAAGCGGCTAACTATGACTACACCTTC. It is translated as CASSEAANYDYTF. The chain couples TRBV6-1 to TRBJ1-2; D is ambiguous. The length of the CDR3 is 13 residues. CDR1 and CDR2 from the germline V gene are MNHNS and SASEGT.

This chain connects TRBV5-1 to TRBJ2-3; unclear D gene. V gave up 0 bases and J gave up 0 bases, with 11 bases separating them. Germline-derived CDR1 and CDR2 are SGHRS and YFSETQ. This CDR3 has 16 amino acids. CDR3 in amino acids: CASSLVMDSSTDTQYF. DNA of the CDR3: TGCGCCAGCAGCTTGGTAATGGATTCTAGCACAGATACGCAGTATTTT. The full variable domain, in which reference TRBV5-1 and TRBJ2-3 provide the parts outside the CDR3, is KAGVTQTPRYLIKTRGQQVTLSCSPISGHRSVSWYQQTPGQGLQFLFEYFSETQRNKGNFPGRFSGRQFSNSRSEMNVSTLELGDSALYLCASSLVMDSSTDTQYFGPGTRLTVL.

The J gene is TRBJ2-2, the V gene TRBV12-3 or TRBV12-4; D is unclear. This CDR3 region has 13 residues. V lost 6 bases and J lost 6, with 11 bases in between. CDR3 coding DNA: TGTGCCAGCAGACCGACTGGATCCGGGGAGCTGTTTTTT. Its protein product is CASRPTGSGELFF.

J is TRBJ2-3 and V is TRBV12-3 or TRBV12-4; D is perhaps TRBD2 (6 bases). The V and J ends lost 6 bases and 6 bases respectively, with 13 bases between them. The CDR3 length is 13 residues. The CDR3: CASRNWDFDTQYF. DNA of the CDR3: TGTGCCAGCAGGAATTGGGACTTCGATACGCAGTATTTT.

The chain couples TRBV5-1 to TRBJ2-1, with 8 bases lining up with TRBD2. Germline V gene data show CDR1 as SGHRS and CDR2 as YFSETQ. J was trimmed by 0 bases and V by 3 bases; bases with no gene match: 8. This CDR3 spans 17 amino acids. In nucleotides, the CDR3 is TGCGCCAGCAGCTCATTCGGAAGCGGGAGCTCCTACAATGAGCAGTTCTTC. Its translation: CASSSFGSGSSYNEQFF.

In its sample, this clonotype was seen a few times. V is TRBV10-3 and J is TRBJ2-5, with 7 bases fitting TRBD2. Trimming at V came to 4 bases and at J to 1 base, leaving 0 bases not matched to a gene. Germline V CDR1 and CDR2: ENHRY, SYGVKD. This CDR3 spans 13 amino acids. The CDR3 loop reads CAISAGGQETQYF. The DNA for the CDR3 is TGTGCCATCAGTGCGGGGGGCCAAGAGACCCAGTACTTC.

The V gene is TRBV6-2 or TRBV6-3, the J gene TRBJ2-3; tentative D call: TRBD2 (6 bases). Germline-derived CDR1 and CDR2 are MNHEY and SVGEGT. CDR3 size: 15 residues. Trimming took off 7 bases at V and 0 bases at J, with 14 bases between the two ends. CDR3 nucleotides: TGTGCCAGCATGACGGGGGACCCTAGCACAGATACGCAGTATTTT. Amino acid sequence: CASMTGDPSTDTQYF.

In its sample, this clonotype was seen once. The chain uses TRBV7-8 and TRBJ2-3; weak D call: TRBD2 (6 bases). V lost 6 bases to trimming and J lost 8 bases, with 15 bases between them. Per the germline V gene, CDR1 is SGHVS and CDR2 is FQNEAQ. The CDR3 is 13 amino acids. The CDR3 DNA is TGTGCCAGCAGGCCCCGGGGGTGGGGTACGCAGTATTTT. Translating gives CASRPRGWGTQYF.

This clonotype is a singleton in its sample. The J gene is TRBJ2-3, the V gene TRBV12-3 or TRBV12-4; D is possibly TRBD2 (5 bases). There are 13 residues in the CDR3. V was trimmed by 7 bases and J by 4 bases, leaving 12 bases between them. CDR3 bases: TGTGCCAGCACTACACCGGGGTCAGATACGCAGTATTTT. Its protein is CASTTPGSDTQYF.

V and J are TRBV7-3 and TRBJ2-6, with D possibly TRBD2 on 6 matching bases. The ends were cut back, 4 bases at V and 0 bases at J, with 16 bases in the middle. Germline V gives CDR1 SGHTA, CDR2 FQGTGA. The CDR3 is 18 residues long. The CDR3 here is CASSSGLSKSSGANVLTF. DNA of the CDR3: TGTGCCAGCAGCTCGGGACTTTCAAAGAGCTCTGGGGCCAACGTCCTGACTTTC.

The table lists this clonotype with a few counts. The CDR3 sequence is CATRGGGSSSTDTQYF. The CDR3 bases are TGTGCCACCAGAGGGGGGGGGTCGTCTAGCACAGATACGCAGTATTTT. The chain recombines TRBV15 with TRBJ2-3, with TRBD2 as a possible D gene (7 bases). The CDR3 has 16 residues. V gave up 6 bases and J gave up 0 bases, with 16 bases separating them. Germline V gives CDR1 LNHNV, CDR2 YYDKDF (reference sequence).

The CDR3 here is CSAPDRGKTQYF. CDR3 in DNA: TGCAGTGCCCCTGACAGGGGCAAGACCCAGTACTTC. The V gene is TRBV20-1, the J gene TRBJ2-5, with 8 bases that match TRBD1. CDR1 is DFQATT and CDR2 is SNEGSKA in the germline V gene (reference sequence). This CDR3 comprises 12 residues. Germline trimming cut 6 bases from V and 6 bases from J; bases unmatched to any gene: 6.

V usage is TRBV6-5 and J usage is TRBJ1-1, with D possibly TRBD1 on 6 matching bases. Per germline, CDR1 MNHEY and CDR2 SVGAGI. The V and J ends lost 2 bases and 0 bases respectively, with 13 bases between them. CDR3 size: 16 residues. CDR3 sequence (DNA): TGTGCCAGCAGTTACGAATCCGGGGGGCTGAACACTGAAGCTTTCTTT. Its translation is CASSYESGGLNTEAFF.

The chain employs TRBV27 and TRBJ2-7; 9 bases are a match to TRBD2. Germline V gene sequence: CDR1 MNHEY, CDR2 SMNVEV (reference sequence). The CDR3 sequence is 19 residues long. Losses at the gene ends were 8 bases for V and 2 bases for J; bases not matched to a gene: 22. CDR3 sequence: CASSGQLSGRTRPPYEQYF. The CDR3 DNA reads as TGTGCCAGCTCGGGACAGCTTAGCGGGAGAACTCGACCCCCCTACGAGCAGTACTTC.

The rearrangement links TRBV7-9 to TRBJ2-3; possibly TRBD1 for D (6 bases). Germline lookup yields CDR1 SEHNR and CDR2 FQNEAQ (reference sequence). Deletions cut 4 bases from V and 0 bases from J, with 8 bases between. The CDR3 spans 14 residues. The CDR3 sequence is CASSSGQSTDTQYF. CDR3 bases: TGTGCCAGCAGCTCTGGACAGAGCACAGATACGCAGTATTTT.

In its sample, this clonotype was seen a few times. V and J are TRBV7-9 and TRBJ1-2; 10 bases fit TRBD1. Germline CDR1 is SEHNR and CDR2 is FQNEAQ (reference sequence). This CDR3 has 16 residues. V gave up 6 bases and J gave up 4 bases; unmatched junction bases: 11. As DNA, the CDR3 is TGTGCCAGCAGTATGACAGGGGGCGATTTCGGCTATGGCTACACCTTC. Amino acid sequence: CASSMTGGDFGYGYTF.

The chain couples TRBV15 to TRBJ2-7; unclear D gene. Germline-derived CDR1 and CDR2 are LNHNV and YYDKDF (reference sequence). V was trimmed by 6 bases and J by 3 bases, leaving 9 bases between them. This CDR3 spans 12 amino acids. The DNA of the CDR3 is TGTGCCACCAGTCTGACTGGCTACGAGCAGTACTTC. It is translated as CATSLTGYEQYF. Supplemented by reference TRBV15 and TRBJ2-7, the full variable domain reads DAMVIQNPRYQVTQFGKPVTLSCSQTLNHNVMYWYQQKSSQAPKLLFHYYDKDFNNEADTPDNFQSRRPNTSFCFLDIRSPGLGDTAMYLCATSLTGYEQYFGPGTRLTVT.

J is TRBJ1-4 and V is TRBV7-9; maybe TRBD1 (6 bases). The germline V gene encodes CDR1 SEHNR and CDR2 FQNEAQ (reference sequence). The CDR3 loop spans 16 amino acids. V shed 10 bases and J shed 0 bases, with 18 bases lying between them. DNA of the CDR3: TGTGCCACCGCGTCCCCCTCAGGGGCAACTAATGAAAAACTGTTTTTT. The encoded protein is CATASPSGATNEKLFF.

This clonotype was counted only a few times. The V call is TRBV2, the J call TRBJ2-1, with 11 nucleotides matching TRBD2. Trimming removed 7 bases from V and 4 bases from J; junction bases left unmatched: 3. This CDR3 is built from 14 residues. Germline V gene data show CDR1 as SNHLY and CDR2 as FYNNEI. The DNA of the CDR3 is TGTGCCAGCACGACTAGCGGGGCTTACAATGAGCAGTTCTTC. Translated: CASTTSGAYNEQFF.

CDR3 in DNA: TGTGCCAGCAGCTTGATTGGGGCTAGCACAGATACGCAGTATTTT. This gives the protein CASSLIGASTDTQYF. This chain uses TRBV5-6 with TRBJ2-3; possible D gene TRBD1, 5 bases. V shed 1 base and J shed 0 bases, with 9 bases lying between them. Germline lookup yields CDR1 SGHDT and CDR2 YYEEEE. This CDR3 has 15 amino acids.

This clonotype was picked up a small number of times. V and J are TRBV3-1 and TRBJ1-5; 7 bases align to TRBD1. Per the germline V gene, CDR1 is LGHDT and CDR2 is YNNKEL (reference sequence). The CDR3 is 16 residues long. V shed 5 bases and J 6 bases; nucleotides not matched to a gene: 13. The CDR3, as DNA: TGTGCCAGCAGCGCATCGAGGACAGGCATCCTTCAGCCCCAGCATTTT. This translates into CASSASRTGILQPQHF.

This clonotype was observed a handful of times. The chain joins TRBV9 to TRBJ2-7, with 10 bases identical to TRBD1. CDR1 and CDR2 from the germline V gene are SGDLS and YYNGEE. After removal of 4 bases from V and 2 bases from J, the junction contained 9 bases not matched to a gene. This CDR3 region has 16 residues. CDR3 sequence (DNA): TGTGCCAGCAGCCCGCATCCCGGGACAGGGGCCTACGAGCAGTACTTC. It is translated as CASSPHPGTGAYEQYF. Based on the CDR3 plus reference TRBV9 and TRBJ2-7, the full variable domain is DSGVTQTPKHLITATGQRVTLRCSPRSGDLSVYWYQQSLDQGLQFLIQYYNGEERAKGNILERFSAQQFPDLHSELNLSSLELGDSALYFCASSPHPGTGAYEQYFGPGTRLTVT.

This clonotype showed up just a few times. The chain employs TRBV11-2 and TRBJ2-5; 7 nucleotides align to TRBD1. The V and J ends lost 4 bases and 3 bases, in that order; junction bases with no gene match: 5. Per the germline V gene, CDR1 is SGHAT and CDR2 is FQNNGV. The CDR3 has 14 residues. Here the CDR3 DNA reads TGTGCCAGCAGCTCCGGACAGGTAGAAGAGACCCAGTACTTC. This translates into CASSSGQVEETQYF.

This clonotype was detected only a few times. V usage is TRBV7-2 and J usage is TRBJ2-1, with 9 bases matching TRBD2. From germline, CDR1 is SGHTA and CDR2 FQGNSA. The CDR3 spans 15 residues. V trimming: 5 bases; J trimming: 7 bases; junction bases outside the gene matches: 9. CDR3 region: CASSPRVAGENEQFF. CDR3 DNA sequence: TGTGCCAGCAGCCCCCGGGTAGCGGGGGAAAATGAGCAGTTCTTC.